This TCR beta chain was captured in a study of blood T cell repertoires in COVID-19. Study-wide background: There were acute and convalescent COVID-19 samples, and they came from the United States, Italy and Spain.

Original handling: For nucleated cells, counts were estimated from reference gene primer amplification. Method: immunoSEQ multiplex PCR; TCRdb's copy keeps in-frame clones and lacks some. The DNA gave D and trimming, while V, J and clone size come from that table. Among approximately 72,000 clones listed, roughly 86% were seen once. The CDR3 runs to 18 residues. The junction had 5 bases not matched to a gene; V was cut back by 2 bases and J by 3 bases. CDR1 and CDR2 from the germline V gene are MNHEY and SMNVEV (reference sequence). V usage is TRBV27 and J usage is TRBJ2-1, with 15 nucleotides matching TRBD2. Sequenced input: peripheral blood. The source is a woman aged 55-69 years with acute or convalescent COVID-19. This chain's CDR3 is CASSLPGTSGGLYNEQFF. The CDR3 nucleotides are TGTGCCAGCAGTTTACCCGGGACTAGCGGGGGGCTCTACAATGAGCAGTTCTTC.